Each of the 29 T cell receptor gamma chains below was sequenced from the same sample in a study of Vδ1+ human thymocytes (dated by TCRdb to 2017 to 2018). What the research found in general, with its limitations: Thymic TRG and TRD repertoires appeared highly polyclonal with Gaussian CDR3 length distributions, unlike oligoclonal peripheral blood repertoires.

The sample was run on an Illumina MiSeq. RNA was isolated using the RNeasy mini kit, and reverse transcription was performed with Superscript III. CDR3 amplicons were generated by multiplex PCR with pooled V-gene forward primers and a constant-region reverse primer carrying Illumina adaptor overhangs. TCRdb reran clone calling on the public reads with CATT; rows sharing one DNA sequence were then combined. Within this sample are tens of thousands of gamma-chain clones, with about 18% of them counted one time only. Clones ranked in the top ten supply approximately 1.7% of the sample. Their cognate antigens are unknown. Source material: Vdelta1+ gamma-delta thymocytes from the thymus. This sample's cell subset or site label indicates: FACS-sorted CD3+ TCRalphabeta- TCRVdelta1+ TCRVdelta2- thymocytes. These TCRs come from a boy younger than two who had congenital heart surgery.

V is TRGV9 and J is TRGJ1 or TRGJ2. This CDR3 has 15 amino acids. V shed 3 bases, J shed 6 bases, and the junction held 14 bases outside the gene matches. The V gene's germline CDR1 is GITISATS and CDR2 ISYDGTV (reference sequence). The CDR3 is CALWESVRRAYKKLF. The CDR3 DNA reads TGTGCCTTGTGGGAGTCTGTTCGGAGAGCTTATAAGAAACTCTTT.

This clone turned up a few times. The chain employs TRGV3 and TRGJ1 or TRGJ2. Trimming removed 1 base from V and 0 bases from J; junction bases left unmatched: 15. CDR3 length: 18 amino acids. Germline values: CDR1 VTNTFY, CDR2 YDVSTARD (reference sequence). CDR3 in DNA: TGTGCCACCTGGGACAGAAACCCCAAGCCCCAGAATTATTATAAGAAACTCTTT. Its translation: CATWDRNPKPQNYYKKLF.

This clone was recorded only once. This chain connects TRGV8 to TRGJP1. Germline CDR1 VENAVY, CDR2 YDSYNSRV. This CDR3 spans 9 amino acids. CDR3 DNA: TGTGCACCAAGTTGGTTCAAGATATTT. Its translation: CAPSWFKIF.

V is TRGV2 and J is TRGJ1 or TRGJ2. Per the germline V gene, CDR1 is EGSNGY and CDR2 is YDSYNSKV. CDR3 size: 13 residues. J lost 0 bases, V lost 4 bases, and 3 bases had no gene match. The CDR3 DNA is TGTGCCACCTGGGAGTTGAATTATTATAAGAAACTCTTT. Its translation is CATWELNYYKKLF.

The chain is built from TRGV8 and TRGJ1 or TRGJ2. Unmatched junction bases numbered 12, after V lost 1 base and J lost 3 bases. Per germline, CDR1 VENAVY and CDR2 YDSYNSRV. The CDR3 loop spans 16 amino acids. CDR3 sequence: CATWDSPLGGYYKKLF. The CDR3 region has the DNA TGTGCCACCTGGGATAGCCCCCTGGGAGGTTATTATAAGAAACTCTTT.

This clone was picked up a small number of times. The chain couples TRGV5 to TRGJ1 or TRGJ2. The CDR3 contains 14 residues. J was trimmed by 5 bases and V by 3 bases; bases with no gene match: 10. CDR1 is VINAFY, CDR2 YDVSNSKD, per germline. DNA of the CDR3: TGTGCCACCTGGGACCCATTATTTGATTATAAGAAACTCTTT. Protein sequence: CATWDPLFDYKKLF.

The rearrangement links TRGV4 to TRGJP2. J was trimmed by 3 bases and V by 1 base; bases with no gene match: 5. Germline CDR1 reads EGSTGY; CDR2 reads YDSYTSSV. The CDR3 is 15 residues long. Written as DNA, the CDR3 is TGTGCCACCTGGGATGGAGGTGGTAGTGATTGGATCAAGACGTTT. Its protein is CATWDGGGSDWIKTF.

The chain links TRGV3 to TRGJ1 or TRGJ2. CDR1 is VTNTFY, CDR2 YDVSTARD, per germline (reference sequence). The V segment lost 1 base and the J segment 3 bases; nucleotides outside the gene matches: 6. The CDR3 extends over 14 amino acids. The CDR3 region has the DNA TGTGCCACCTGGGACAGTGGTTGTTATTATAAGAAACTCTTT. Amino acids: CATWDSGCYYKKLF.

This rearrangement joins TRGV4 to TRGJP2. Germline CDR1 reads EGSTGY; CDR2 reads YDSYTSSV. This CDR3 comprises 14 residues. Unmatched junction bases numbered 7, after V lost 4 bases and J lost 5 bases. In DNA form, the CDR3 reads TGTGCCACCTGGGAAGGTGGGAGTGATTGGATCAAGACGTTT. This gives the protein CATWEGGSDWIKTF.

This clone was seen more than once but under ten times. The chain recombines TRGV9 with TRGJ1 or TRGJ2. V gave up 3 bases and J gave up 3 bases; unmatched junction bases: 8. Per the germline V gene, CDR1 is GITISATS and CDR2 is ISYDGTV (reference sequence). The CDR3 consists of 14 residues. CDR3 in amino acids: CALWEIYPYYKKLF. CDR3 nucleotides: TGTGCCTTGTGGGAGATTTACCCTTATTATAAGAAACTCTTT.

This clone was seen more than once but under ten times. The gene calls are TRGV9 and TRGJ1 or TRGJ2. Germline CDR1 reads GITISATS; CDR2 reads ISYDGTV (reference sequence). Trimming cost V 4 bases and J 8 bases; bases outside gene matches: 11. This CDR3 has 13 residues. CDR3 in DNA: TGTGCCTTGTGGGACTCAAAAGACGATAAGAAACTCTTT. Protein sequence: CALWDSKDDKKLF.

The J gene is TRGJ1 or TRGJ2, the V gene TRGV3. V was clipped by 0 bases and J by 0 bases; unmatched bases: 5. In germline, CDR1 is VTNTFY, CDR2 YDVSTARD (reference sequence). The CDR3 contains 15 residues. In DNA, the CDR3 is TGTGCCACCTGGGACAGGAATTCGAATTATTATAAGAAACTCTTT. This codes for CATWDRNSNYYKKLF.

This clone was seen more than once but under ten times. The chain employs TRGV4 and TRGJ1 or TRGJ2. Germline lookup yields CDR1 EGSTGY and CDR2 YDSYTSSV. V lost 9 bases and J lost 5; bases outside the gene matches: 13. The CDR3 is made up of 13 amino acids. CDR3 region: CATVSSTDYKKLF. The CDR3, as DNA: TGTGCCACCGTGAGTTCGACGGATTATAAGAAACTCTTT.

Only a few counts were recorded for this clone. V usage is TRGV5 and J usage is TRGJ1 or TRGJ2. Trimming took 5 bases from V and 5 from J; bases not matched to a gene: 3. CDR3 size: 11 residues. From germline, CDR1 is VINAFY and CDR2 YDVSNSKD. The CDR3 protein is CATWVNYKKLF. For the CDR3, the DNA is TGTGCCACCTGGGTAAATTATAAGAAACTCTTT.

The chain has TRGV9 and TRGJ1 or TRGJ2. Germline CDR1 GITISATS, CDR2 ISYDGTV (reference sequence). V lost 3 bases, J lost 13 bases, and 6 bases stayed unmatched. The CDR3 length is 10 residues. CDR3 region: CALWEPIKLF. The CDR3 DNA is TGTGCCTTGTGGGAGCCTATCAAACTCTTT.

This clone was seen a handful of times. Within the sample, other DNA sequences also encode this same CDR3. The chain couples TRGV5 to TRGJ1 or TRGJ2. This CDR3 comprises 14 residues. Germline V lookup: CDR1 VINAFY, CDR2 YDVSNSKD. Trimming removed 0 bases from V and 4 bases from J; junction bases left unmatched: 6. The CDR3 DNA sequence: TGTGCCACCTGGGACAGGCCAGGGTATTATAAGAAACTCTTT. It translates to CATWDRPGYYKKLF.

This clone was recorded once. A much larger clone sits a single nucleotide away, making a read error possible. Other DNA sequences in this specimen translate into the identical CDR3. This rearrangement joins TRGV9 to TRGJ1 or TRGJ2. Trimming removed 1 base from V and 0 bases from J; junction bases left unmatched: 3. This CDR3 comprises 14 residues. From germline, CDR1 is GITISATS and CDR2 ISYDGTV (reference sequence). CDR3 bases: TGTGCCTTGTGGGAGGTTCCGAATTATTATAAGAAACTCTTT. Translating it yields CALWEVPNYYKKLF.

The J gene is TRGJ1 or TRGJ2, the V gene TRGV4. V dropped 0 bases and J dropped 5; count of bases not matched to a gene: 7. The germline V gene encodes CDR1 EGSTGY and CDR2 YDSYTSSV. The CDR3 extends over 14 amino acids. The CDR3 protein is CATWDGLGDYKKLF. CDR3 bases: TGTGCCACCTGGGATGGGCTGGGAGATTATAAGAAACTCTTT.

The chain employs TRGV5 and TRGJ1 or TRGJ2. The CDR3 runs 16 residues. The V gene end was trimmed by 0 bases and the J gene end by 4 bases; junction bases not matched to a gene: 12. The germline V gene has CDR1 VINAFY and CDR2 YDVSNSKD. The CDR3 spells CATWDRMTSVYYKKLF. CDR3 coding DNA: TGTGCCACCTGGGACAGGATGACTTCGGTATATTATAAGAAACTCTTT.

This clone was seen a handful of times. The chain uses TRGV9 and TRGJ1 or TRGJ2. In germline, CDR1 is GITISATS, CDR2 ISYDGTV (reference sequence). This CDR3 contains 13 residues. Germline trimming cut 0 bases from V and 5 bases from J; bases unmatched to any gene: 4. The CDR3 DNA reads TGTGCCTTGTGGGAGGTGTCAAATTATAAGAAACTCTTT. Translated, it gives CALWEVSNYKKLF.

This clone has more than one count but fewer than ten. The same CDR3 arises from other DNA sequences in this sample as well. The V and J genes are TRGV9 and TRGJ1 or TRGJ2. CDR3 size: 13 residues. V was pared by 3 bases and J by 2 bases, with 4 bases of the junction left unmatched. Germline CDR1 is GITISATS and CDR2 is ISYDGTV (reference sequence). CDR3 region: CALWEPDYYKKLF. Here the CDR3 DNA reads TGTGCCTTGTGGGAGCCTGATTATTATAAGAAACTCTTT.

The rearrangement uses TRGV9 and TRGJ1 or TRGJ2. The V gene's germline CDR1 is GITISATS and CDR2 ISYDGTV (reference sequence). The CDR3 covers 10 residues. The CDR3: CALGGYKKLF. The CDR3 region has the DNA TGTGCTCTCGGGGGGTATAAGAAACTCTTT.

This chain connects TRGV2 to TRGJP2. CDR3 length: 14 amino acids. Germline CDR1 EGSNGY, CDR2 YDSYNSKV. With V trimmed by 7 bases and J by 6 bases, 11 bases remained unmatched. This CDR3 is CATCHRRGDWIKTF. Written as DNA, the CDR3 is TGTGCCACCTGCCACCGAAGGGGTGATTGGATCAAGACGTTT.

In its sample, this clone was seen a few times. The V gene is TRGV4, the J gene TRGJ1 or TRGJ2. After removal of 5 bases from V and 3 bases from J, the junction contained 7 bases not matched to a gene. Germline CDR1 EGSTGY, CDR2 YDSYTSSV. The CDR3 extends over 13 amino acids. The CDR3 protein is CATWARGYYKKLF. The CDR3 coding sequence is TGTGCCACCTGGGCCCGGGGTTATTATAAGAAACTCTTT.

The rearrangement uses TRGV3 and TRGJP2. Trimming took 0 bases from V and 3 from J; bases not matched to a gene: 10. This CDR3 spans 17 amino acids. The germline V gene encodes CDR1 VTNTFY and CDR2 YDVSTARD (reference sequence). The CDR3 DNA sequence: TGTGCCACCTGGGACAGGCCGATCGTTGGTAGTGATTGGATCAAGACGTTT. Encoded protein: CATWDRPIVGSDWIKTF.

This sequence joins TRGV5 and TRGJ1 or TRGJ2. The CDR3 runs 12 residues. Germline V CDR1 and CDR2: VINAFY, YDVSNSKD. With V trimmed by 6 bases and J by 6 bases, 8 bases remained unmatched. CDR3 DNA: TGTGCCACCTGGACTTCGGGTTATAAGAAACTCTTT. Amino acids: CATWTSGYKKLF.

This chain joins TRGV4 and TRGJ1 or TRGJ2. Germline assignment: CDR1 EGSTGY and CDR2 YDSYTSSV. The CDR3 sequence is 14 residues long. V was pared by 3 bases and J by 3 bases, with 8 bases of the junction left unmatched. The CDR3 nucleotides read TGTGCCACCTGGGATAGGTCCGGTTATTATAAGAAACTCTTT. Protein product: CATWDRSGYYKKLF.

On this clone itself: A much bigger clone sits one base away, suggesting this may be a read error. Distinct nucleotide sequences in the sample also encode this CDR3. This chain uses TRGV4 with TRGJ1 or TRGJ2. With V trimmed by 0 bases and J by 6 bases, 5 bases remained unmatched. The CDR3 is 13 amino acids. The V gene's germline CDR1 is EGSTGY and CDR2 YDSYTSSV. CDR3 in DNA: TGTGCCACCTGGGATGGGCCCTTTTATAAGAAACTCTTT. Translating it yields CATWDGPFYKKLF.

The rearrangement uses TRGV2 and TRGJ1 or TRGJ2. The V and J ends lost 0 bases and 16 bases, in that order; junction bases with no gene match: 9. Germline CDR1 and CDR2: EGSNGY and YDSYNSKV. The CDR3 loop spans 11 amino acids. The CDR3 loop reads CATWDGSWVLF. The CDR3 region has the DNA TGTGCCACCTGGGACGGGTCCTGGGTTCTCTTT.